The rows below give T cell receptor beta chains drawn from one sample of a study of early T cells in non-severe SARS-CoV-2 infection. One entry per CDR3 protein, called by TCRdb with MiXCR from the 5' RACE reads. The table has roughly 34,000 distinct CDR3 sequences, approximately 5% seen once. The sequenced sample was whole blood. The receptors stem from an adult who was a healthcare worker with PCR-confirmed SARS-CoV-2 infection or an uninfected control (not recorded which). The CDR3 runs from the conserved cysteine through the conserved F or W. The D gene is left open where the match is weak. Clone sizes are given selectively: once, few, many, or a class where the clone is expanded.

V	length	D	J	size	DNA	CDR3
TRBV5-1	14	-	TRBJ2-7	-	TGCGCCAGCAGCTCAGGGGGGATTCTCTACGAGCAGTACTTC	CASSSGGILYEQYF
TRBV7-2	15	TRBD2	TRBJ2-5	-	TGTGCCAGCAGCCCTCAGGGAGGGAGACAAGAGACCCAGTACTTC	CASSPQGGRQETQYF
TRBV9	15	TRBD1	TRBJ2-7	many	TGTGCCAGCAGCGTAGAGGGGACAGAATACTACGAGCAGTACTTC	CASSVEGTEYYEQYF
TRBV28	13	TRBD1	TRBJ2-7	many	TGTGCCAGCAGTTTAGGACAGGGCTACGAGCAGTACTTC	CASSLGQGYEQYF
TRBV7-9	16	-	TRBJ1-2	many	TGTGCCAGCAGCTTAGCCACAGGGAGTCTTAACTATGGCTACACCTTC	CASSLATGSLNYGYTF
TRBV25-1	14	-	TRBJ2-3	many	TGTGCCAGCACCGACTGGCTGCCCGGAGGTACGCAGTATTTT	CASTDWLPGGTQYF
TRBV5-1	13	-	TRBJ1-1	many	TGCGCCAGCAGCAAGCGGACAGATACTGAAGCTTTCTTT	CASSKRTDTEAFF
TRBV10-3	11	-	TRBJ2-1	many	TGTGCCATCAGGGGGGACAATGAGCAGTTCTTC	CAIRGDNEQFF
TRBV6-5	13	-	TRBJ2-2	few	TGTGCCAGCAGGGTATGGACAACCGGGGAGCTGTTTTTT	CASRVWTTGELFF
TRBV5-4	13	-	TRBJ1-1	many	TGTGCCAGCAGCCATCCCGCGAACACTGAAGCTTTCTTT	CASSHPANTEAFF
TRBV12-2	14	-	TRBJ1-1	many	TGTGCAAGTCGCTTCGGGGCCACGAACACTGAAGCTTTCTTT	CASRFGATNTEAFF
TRBV20-1	11	-	TRBJ1-1	many	TGCAGGGCAGGGACCAACACTGAAGCTTTCTTT	CRAGTNTEAFF
TRBV5-4	17	TRBD1	TRBJ2-3	many	TGTGCCAGCAGCTTGGGATCCCCGGGACAGGGGCGAAATACGCAGTATTTT	CASSLGSPGQGRNTQYF
TRBV27	17	-	TRBJ1-1	few	TGTGCCAGCAGTTTAAGAGGCTCCATAGGTGGGAACACTGAAGCTTTCTTT	CASSLRGSIGGNTEAFF
TRBV29-1	13	-	TRBJ2-1	many	TGCAGCGCGACAAACAGGGAATACAATGAGCAGTTCTTC	CSATNREYNEQFF
TRBV4-3	16	-	TRBJ1-3	many	TGCGCCAGCAGCCAAGATTTCGGGACTCGGGGAAACACCATATATTTT	CASSQDFGTRGNTIYF
TRBV28	15	TRBD1	TRBJ1-5	-	TGTGCCAGCAGTTATACAGGGGCCCGAAATCAGCCCCAGCATTTT	CASSYTGARNQPQHF
TRBV15	16	-	TRBJ2-1	few	TGTGCCACCAGCAGTGGGGTGAGGGCACGGTACAATGAGCAGTTCTTC	CATSSGVRARYNEQFF
TRBV3-1	12	-	TRBJ2-7	many	TGTGCCAGCAGCCATTTTACCTACGAGCAGTACTTC	CASSHFTYEQYF
TRBV27	13	-	TRBJ2-7	many	TGTGCCAGCAGGGGTGGCCGGGGCAACGAGCAGTACTTC	CASRGGRGNEQYF
TRBV7-2	13	-	TRBJ2-3	-	TGTGCCAGCAGCCCACTGTTTGGAGATACGCAGTATTTT	CASSPLFGDTQYF
TRBV9	14	TRBD1	TRBJ2-3	few	TGTGCCAGCAGCGGGAAGGGGGCCGTAGATACGCAGTATTTT	CASSGKGAVDTQYF
TRBV6-2/TRBV6-3	14	-	TRBJ2-3	-	TGTGCCAGCAGTTACGTGGTAGCGACAGATACGCAGTATTTT	CASSYVVATDTQYF
TRBV20-1	13	TRBD1	TRBJ1-5	many	TGCAGTGCTAGGGACAGGGGTGTTCAGCCCCAGCATTTT	CSARDRGVQPQHF
TRBV6-6	14	-	TRBJ2-7	many	TGTGCCAGCAGTTTCGGGACTCTTGGGGAGGAGCAGTACTTC	CASSFGTLGEEQYF
TRBV3-1	16	TRBD1	TRBJ2-7	many	TGTGCCAGCAGCAGCAACCCGGACAGGGCGTTCCACGAGCAGTACTTC	CASSSNPDRAFHEQYF
TRBV30	10	-	TRBJ2-1	many	TGTGCCTGGAGTGTGAATGAGCAGTTCTTC	CAWSVNEQFF
TRBV14	13	TRBD1	TRBJ2-7	many	TGTGCCAGCGCCGGGACAGGGGCCTACGAGCAGTACTTC	CASAGTGAYEQYF
TRBV7-3	15	TRBD1	TRBJ2-1	few	TGTGCCAGCAGCACCACCGGGACAGGGGGCCATGAGCAGTTCTTC	CASSTTGTGGHEQFF
TRBV25-1	19	-	TRBJ2-3	many	TGTGCCAGCAGTCCATCCTTGTCCGGGACCCCTGGGGCCACAGATACGCAGTATTTT	CASSPSLSGTPGATDTQYF
TRBV5-4	12	TRBD1	TRBJ1-1	many	TGTGCCAGCATCGGACAGGGGACTGAAGCTTTCTTT	CASIGQGTEAFF
TRBV7-2	15	TRBD1	TRBJ2-1	few	TGTGCCAGCAGCTTTGACAGGGGTTTTTTGGATGAGCAGTTCTTC	CASSFDRGFLDEQFF
TRBV14	18	-	TRBJ1-6	many	TGTGCCAGCAGCCTTGTCAGGAATACCTTAAACTATAATTCACCCCTCCACTTT	CASSLVRNTLNYNSPLHF
TRBV9	14	TRBD1	TRBJ2-5	-	TGTGCCAGCACCCGCCAGGGGGAAGGAGAGACCCAGTACTTC	CASTRQGEGETQYF
TRBV10-1	13	-	TRBJ1-4	many	TGCGCCAGCAGTGTCTCAGGGAATGAAAAACTGTTTTTT	CASSVSGNEKLFF
TRBV18	15	-	TRBJ2-3	many	TGTGCCAGCTCACCAGGACAGACGTCTAGGGATACGCAGTATTTT	CASSPGQTSRDTQYF
TRBV29-1	15	TRBD2	TRBJ2-3	-	TGCAGCGCTCCCTCGACTAGCGGGGGGGCAGATACGCAGTATTTT	CSAPSTSGGADTQYF
TRBV30	14	-	TRBJ2-3	many	TGTGCCTGGAGTTCGGAGGGGGGCACAGATACGCAGTATTTT	CAWSSEGGTDTQYF
TRBV7-8	18	TRBD2	TRBJ2-5	many	TGTGCCAGCAGCTTAGAAGGGGAGGGACTAGCGGTTCAAGAGACCCAGTACTTC	CASSLEGEGLAVQETQYF
TRBV5-1	14	TRBD1	TRBJ2-5	few	TGCGCCAGCAGCTCAGATGACAGGGACCAGACCCAGTACTTC	CASSSDDRDQTQYF
TRBV3-1	15	-	TRBJ2-3	many	TGTGCCAGCAAATTAGAGGGGATAGGTACAGATACGCAGTATTTT	CASKLEGIGTDTQYF
TRBV5-5	17	-	TRBJ2-7	many	TGTGCCAGCAGCCGCCTAGCGGGACAGGGGAACTCCTACGAGCAGTACTTC	CASSRLAGQGNSYEQYF
TRBV5-1	16	-	TRBJ2-7	few	TGCGCCAGCAGCTTGGCCCCAGGGGCCTTCTCCTACGAGCAGTACTTC	CASSLAPGAFSYEQYF
TRBV11-2	16	-	TRBJ2-4	many	TGTGCCAGCAGCTTAGGGTCAGGGGCGTCCAAAAACATTCAGTACTTC	CASSLGSGASKNIQYF